The 5 T cell receptor beta chains below all came from one sample that was sequenced in a study of T-cell reconstitution after alpha-beta-depleted transplantation in children. It was with unique molecular identifiers that the TCRbeta library was prepared. TCRdb redid the calling of the PCR reads with MiXCR, one entry per CDR3 protein. The sample consists of about 830,000 distinct CDR3 sequences, less than 20% of them appearing once. This specimen consisted of PBMCs, mostly from graft donor cells, obtained 360 days after TCRalphabeta/CD19-depleted stem cell transplant. The receptors derive from a male patient under 18 who had a stem cell transplant for acute lymphoblastic leukemia, so the T cells may come from the graft donor.

The rearrangement links TRBV7-3 to TRBJ2-7; the match to TRBD2 covers 7 bases. The CDR3 is made up of 15 amino acids. V lost 2 bases and J lost 1; bases outside the gene matches: 5. Germline assignment: CDR1 SGHTA and CDR2 FQGTGA. Written as DNA, the CDR3 is TGTGCCAGCAGCTTAGTGAGCGGGGCGTCCTACGAGCAGTACTTC. Residues: CASSLVSGASYEQYF.

The V and J genes are TRBV18 and TRBJ2-1; TRBD2 matches at 8 bases. Trimming took 3 bases from V and 2 from J; bases not matched to a gene: 6. Germline CDR1 reads KGHSH; CDR2 reads LQKENI. The CDR3 contains 16 residues. CDR3 in amino acids: CASSPIAGPAYNEQFF. In nucleotides, the CDR3 is TGTGCCAGCTCACCGATAGCGGGGCCTGCCTACAATGAGCAGTTCTTC. The whole variable domain, filled in from reference TRBV18 and TRBJ2-1, reads NAGVMQNPRHLVRRRGQEARLRCSPMKGHSHVYWYRQLPEEGLKFMVYLQKENIIDESGMPKERFSAEFPKEGPSILRIQQVVRGDSAAYFCASSPIAGPAYNEQFFGPGTRLTVL.

In its sample, this clonotype was seen a few times. This rearrangement joins TRBV7-3 to TRBJ2-1; 7 bases align to TRBD2. The CDR3 is made up of 15 amino acids. Germline V gives CDR1 SGHTA, CDR2 FQGTGA. Losses at the gene ends were 6 bases for V and 6 bases for J; bases not matched to a gene: 11. In DNA, the CDR3 is TGTGCCAGCAGTTGGGGGGGACTAACTTTCAATGAGCAGTTCTTC. This sequence encodes CASSWGGLTFNEQFF. Filled out from reference TRBV7-3 and TRBJ2-1, the complete variable domain reads GAGVSQTPSNKVTEKGKYVELRCDPISGHTALYWYRQSLGQGPEFLIYFQGTGAADDSGLPNDRFFAVRPEGSVSTLKIQRTERGDSAVYLCASSWGGLTFNEQFFGPGTRLTVL.

At least ten counts were recorded for this clonotype. The rearrangement uses TRBV4-2 and TRBJ2-1; no reliable D call. Germline V lookup: CDR1 LGHNA, CDR2 YNFKEQ. This CDR3 comprises 13 residues. V shed 1 base and J shed 4 bases, with 5 bases lying between them. CDR3 protein: CASSQASYNEQFF. The CDR3 bases are TGTGCCAGCAGCCAAGCCTCTTACAATGAGCAGTTCTTC.

Here the CDR3 DNA reads TGTGCCAGCAGTTTTGGAGGGGTTAACACTGAAGCTTTCTTT. Its translation: CASSFGGVNTEAFF. V gene TRBV12-3 or TRBV12-4 combines with J gene TRBJ1-1; D possibly corresponds to TRBD1 (5 bases). This CDR3 is built from 14 residues. The V and J ends lost 3 bases and 2 bases respectively, with 10 bases between them.